Each of the 15 T cell receptor beta chains below was sequenced from the same sample in a study of response to subunit inactivated influenza vaccine. TCRdb recomputed calls from the RT-PCR reads with MiXCR, one row per CDR3 protein. The data show approximately 490,000 distinct CDR3 sequences, about 7.2% seen once. Specimen: PBMCs from blood, collected about 23 months after vaccination. The source is a man between 50 and 70 years old who received an inactivated influenza vaccine.

This clonotype was counted a few times. The chain uses TRBV7-2 and TRBJ1-6, with D perhaps TRBD1 (5 bases). Between the trimmed V and J ends, which lost 1 base and 7 bases, there was a span of 11 bases. The CDR3 loop spans 15 amino acids. Looked up from germline, CDR1 is SGHTA and CDR2 is FQGNSA. The CDR3 DNA reads as TGTGCCAGCAGCTTAGGACAGAATTTCAATTCACCCCTCCACTTT. Its translation: CASSLGQNFNSPLHF.

This chain uses TRBV7-2 with TRBJ1-6; D not resolved. Germline loops: CDR1 SGHTA, CDR2 FQGNSA. The CDR3 runs 15 residues. The V end was cut by 1 base, the J end by 14 bases, with 18 bases between. In nucleotides, the CDR3 is TGTGCCAGCAGCTTAGTGGCGACTGCCGTGGGGACCCTCCACTTT. Translated, it gives CASSLVATAVGTLHF.

This chain joins TRBV18 and TRBJ2-2; 9 bases are a match to TRBD2. Germline V CDR1 and CDR2: KGHSH, LQKENI. This CDR3 spans 15 amino acids. Germline trimming cut 3 bases from V and 9 bases from J; bases unmatched to any gene: 8. CDR3 sequence: CASSPGTSLPRELFF. CDR3 DNA sequence: TGTGCCAGCTCACCTGGGACTAGCCTGCCAAGGGAGCTGTTTTTT.

J is TRBJ2-5 and V is TRBV5-1, with TRBD2 matching 10 bases. The CDR3 covers 16 residues. The junction had 4 bases not matched to a gene; V was cut back by 1 base and J by 1 base. Germline CDR1 is SGHRS and CDR2 is YFSETQ. The CDR3 DNA reads TGCGCCAGCAGCTTGTCGATAGCGGGGGGCCAAGAGACCCAGTACTTC. Amino acid sequence: CASSLSIAGGQETQYF.

J is TRBJ2-4 and V is TRBV15, with TRBD1 identical over 8 bases. V lost 3 bases, J lost 0 bases, and 7 bases stayed unmatched. The CDR3 runs 17 residues. Germline V gives CDR1 LNHNV, CDR2 YYDKDF (reference sequence). This chain's CDR3 is CATSRPRTGGAKNIQYF. CDR3 coding DNA: TGTGCCACCAGCAGGCCCCGAACAGGGGGAGCCAAAAACATTCAGTACTTC.

This clonotype occurred a few times. The J gene is TRBJ2-3, the V gene TRBV5-1, with a possible D match to TRBD1 (7 bases). Trimming removed 2 bases at V and 4 bases at J, with 14 bases between. The CDR3 is 15 amino acids. Germline V gives CDR1 SGHRS, CDR2 YFSETQ. CDR3 nucleotides: TGCGCCAGCAGCTTCAGGGGGACTCGGGCAGATACGCAGTATTTT. Its protein product is CASSFRGTRADTQYF.

V is TRBV29-1 and J is TRBJ2-6; tentatively, D is TRBD1 or TRBD2 (5 bases each). V lost 6 bases, J lost 0 bases, and 12 bases lay in between. Germline V lookup: CDR1 SQVTM, CDR2 ANQGSEA. The CDR3 extends over 15 amino acids. The DNA for the CDR3 is TGCAGCGTGTCCCGGGACGGCTCTGGGGCCAACGTCCTGACTTTC. Translating it yields CSVSRDGSGANVLTF.

This chain uses TRBV4-2 with TRBJ2-7, with 10 bases that match TRBD2. CDR1 and CDR2 (germline): LGHNA, YNFKEQ. V shed 0 bases, J shed 3 bases, and the junction held 5 bases outside the gene matches. The CDR3 has 16 amino acids. The CDR3 loop reads CASSQEALAGDYEQYF. In DNA, the CDR3 is TGTGCCAGCAGCCAAGAGGCCCTAGCGGGAGACTACGAGCAGTACTTC.

This clonotype appeared many times. At one of its ends the junction is not consistent with the germline gene, which may arise from a read error. V is TRBV5-1 and J is TRBJ2-1; 11 nucleotides agree with TRBD2. Germline V gene data show CDR1 as SGHRS and CDR2 as YFSETQ. This CDR3 region has 14 residues. The CDR3 coding sequence is TGCGCCAGCAGCCCTACTAGCGGGAGCAATGAGCAGTTCTTT. Translating it yields CASSPTSGSNEQFF.

This clonotype was seen many times. V gene TRBV20-1 combines with J gene TRBJ2-5, with D unresolved. Germline CDR1 reads DFQATT; CDR2 reads SNEGSKA (reference sequence). This CDR3 region has 13 residues. With 5 bases removed from V and 5 bases from J, the gap between germline ends came to 15 bases. CDR3: CSAPTNNRETQYF. CDR3 DNA sequence: TGCAGTGCTCCCACTAACAACCGCGAGACCCAGTACTTC.

Comments on this clonotype: One junction end does not reproduce the germline sequence, and a read error may be involved. This chain links TRBV5-1 with TRBJ1-1; no definite D call. Germline V gene sequence: CDR1 SGHRS, CDR2 YFSETQ. CDR3 length: 16 residues. The CDR3 region has the DNA TGCGCCATCAGCTTGGCCCGGGGTTCTTGGGACACTGAAGCTTTCTTT. Protein: CAISLARGSWDTEAFF. The complete variable domain, with remaining parts taken from reference TRBV5-1 and TRBJ1-1, reads KAGVTQTPRYLIKTRGQQVTLSCSPISGHRSVSWYQQTPGQGLQFLFEYFSETQRNKGNFPGRFSGRQFSNSRSEMNVSTLELGDSALYLCAISLARGSWDTEAFFGQGTRLTVV.

This clonotype occurred many times. V usage is TRBV27 and J usage is TRBJ2-1; TRBD2 matches at 10 bases. The CDR3 sequence is 16 residues long. Germline V CDR1 and CDR2: MNHEY, SMNVEV (reference sequence). The J segment lost 5 bases and the V segment lost 5 bases, leaving 9 bases of the junction unmatched. DNA for the CDR3: TGTGCCAGCAGTCTCCAAGCGGGAGGGCCCGACAATGAGCAGTTCTTC. Translated, it gives CASSLQAGGPDNEQFF.

A few counts support this clonotype. A much larger clone lies one base from this, so it may be a read error. The J gene is TRBJ2-5, the V gene TRBV7-9; D is undetermined. V was shortened by 2 bases and J by 5 bases, with 6 bases between the two germline ends. Germline assignment: CDR1 SEHNR and CDR2 FQNEAQ (reference sequence). The CDR3 has 12 residues. CDR3 amino acids: CASSLLRETQYF. DNA of the CDR3: TGTGCCAGCAGCTTATTGCGGGAGACCCAGTACTTC.

This clonotype came up many times. The chain is built from TRBV10-2 and TRBJ2-3, with unresolved D. Germline-derived CDR1 and CDR2 are WSHSY and SAAADI. V shed 3 bases and J shed 7 bases, with 14 bases lying between them. The CDR3 contains 14 residues. The CDR3 bases are TGCGCCAGCAGTGACCCGAACCTAGAGAATACGCAGTATTTT. It codes for CASSDPNLENTQYF.

This clonotype was found a few times. The V gene is TRBV11-2, the J gene TRBJ2-7, with 11 positions matching TRBD1. The germline gives CDR1 SGHAT, CDR2 FQNNGV. The CDR3 is 14 amino acids. The ends lost 3 bases at V and 6 bases at J; junction bases unmatched: 4. CDR3 sequence (DNA): TGTGCCAGCAGCTTGGGACAGGGGGTAGGCGAGCAGTACTTC. Its translation is CASSLGQGVGEQYF.